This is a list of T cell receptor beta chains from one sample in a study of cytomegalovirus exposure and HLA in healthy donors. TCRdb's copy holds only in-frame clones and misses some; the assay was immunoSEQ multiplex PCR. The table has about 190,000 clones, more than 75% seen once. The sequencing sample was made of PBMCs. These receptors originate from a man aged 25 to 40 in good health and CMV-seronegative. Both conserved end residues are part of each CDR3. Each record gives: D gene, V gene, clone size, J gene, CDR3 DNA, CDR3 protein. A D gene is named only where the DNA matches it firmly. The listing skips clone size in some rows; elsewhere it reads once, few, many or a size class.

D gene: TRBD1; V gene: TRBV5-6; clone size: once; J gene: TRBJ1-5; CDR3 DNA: TGTGCCAGCAGCCTCTGGGACAGGGGGCGCGGTCAGCCCCAGCATTTT; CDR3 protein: CASSLWDRGRGQPQHF
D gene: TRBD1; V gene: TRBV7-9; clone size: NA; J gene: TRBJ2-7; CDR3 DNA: TGTGCCAGCAGCCGCGTCGGACAGGATTCCTACGAGCAGTACTTC; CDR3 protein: CASSRVGQDSYEQYF
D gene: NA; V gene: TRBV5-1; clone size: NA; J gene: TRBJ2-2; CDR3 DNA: TGCGCCAGCAGCTTGGTTCAGGGTCGGACCGGGGAGCTGTTTTTT; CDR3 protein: CASSLVQGRTGELFF
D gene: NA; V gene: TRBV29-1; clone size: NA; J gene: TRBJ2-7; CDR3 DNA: TGCAGCGTTGCCGGCAGGTTCCTGGACGAGCAGTACTTC; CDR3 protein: CSVAGRFLDEQYF
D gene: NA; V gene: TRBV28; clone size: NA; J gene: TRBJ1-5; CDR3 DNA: TGTGCCAGCACCCCTACGGAGGGGAGGGACCAGCCCCAGCATTTT; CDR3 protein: CASTPTEGRDQPQHF
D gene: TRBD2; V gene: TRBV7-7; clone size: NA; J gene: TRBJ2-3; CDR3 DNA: TGTGCTAGCAGCCCCATCAGCGGGGGGTTCACAGATACGCAGTATTTT; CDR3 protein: CASSPISGGFTDTQYF
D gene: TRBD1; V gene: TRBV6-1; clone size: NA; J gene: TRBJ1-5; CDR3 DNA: TGTGCCAGCAGTGAAGTCAGGGGGAGTCAGCCCCAGCATTTT; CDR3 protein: CASSEVRGSQPQHF
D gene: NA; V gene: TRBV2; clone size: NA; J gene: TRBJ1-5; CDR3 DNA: TGTGCTAGCAGTGAACCAAATCAGCCCCAGCATTTT; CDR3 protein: CASSEPNQPQHF
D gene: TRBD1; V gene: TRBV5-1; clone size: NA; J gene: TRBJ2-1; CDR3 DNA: TGCGCCAGCAGCTCCGGGACAGGGTCGGGTGATGAGCAGTTCTTC; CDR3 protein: CASSSGTGSGDEQFF
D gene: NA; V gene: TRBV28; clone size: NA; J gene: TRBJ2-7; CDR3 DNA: TGTGCCAGCAGTCGAACGACAGGCTACGAGCAGTACTTC; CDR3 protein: CASSRTTGYEQYF
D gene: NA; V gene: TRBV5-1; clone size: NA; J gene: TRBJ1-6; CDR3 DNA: TGCGCCAGCAGCCCGGGTCTTGGCAGAAATTCACCCCTCCACTTT; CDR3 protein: CASSPGLGRNSPLHF
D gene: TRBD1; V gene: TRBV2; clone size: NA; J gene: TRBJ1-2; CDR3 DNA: TGTGCCAGCAGTGTGACAGGGACGAACTATGGCTACACCTTC; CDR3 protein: CASSVTGTNYGYTF
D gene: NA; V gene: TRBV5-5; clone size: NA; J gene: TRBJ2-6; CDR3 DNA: TGTGCCAGCACTGGACAGACCTCTGGGGCCAACGTCCTGACTTTC; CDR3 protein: CASTGQTSGANVLTF
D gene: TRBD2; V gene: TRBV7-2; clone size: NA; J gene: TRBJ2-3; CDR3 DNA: TGTGCCAGCAGCTCCTATACTAGCGGGAGCTCAGATACGCAGTATTTT; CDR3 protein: CASSSYTSGSSDTQYF
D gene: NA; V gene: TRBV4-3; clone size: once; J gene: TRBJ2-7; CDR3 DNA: TGCGCCAGCAGCCGAACGGTCCGTTCCTACGAGCAGTACTTC; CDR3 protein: CASSRTVRSYEQYF
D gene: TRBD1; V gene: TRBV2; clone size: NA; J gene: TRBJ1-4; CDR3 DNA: TGTGCCAGCACCCCGGACAGGGTTGATGAAAAACTGTTTTTT; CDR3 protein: CASTPDRVDEKLFF
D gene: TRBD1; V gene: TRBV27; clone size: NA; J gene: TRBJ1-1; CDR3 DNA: TGTGCCAGCAGTTTAGGACAGGGGAACACTGAAGCTTTCTTT; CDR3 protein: CASSLGQGNTEAFF
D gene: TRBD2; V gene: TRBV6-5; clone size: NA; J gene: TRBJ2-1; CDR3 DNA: TGTGCCAGCAGTTACGGGACTAGCTTCGATGAGCAGTTCTTC; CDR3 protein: CASSYGTSFDEQFF
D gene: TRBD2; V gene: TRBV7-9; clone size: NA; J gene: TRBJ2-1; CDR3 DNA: TGTTCCAGCAGCTTATCAGGACTAGGGACTAATGAGCAGTTCTTC; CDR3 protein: CSSSLSGLGTNEQFF
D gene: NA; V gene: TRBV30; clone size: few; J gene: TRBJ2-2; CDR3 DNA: TGTGCCTGGAGTTCAGGGGTTGGGGTCGGGGAGCTGTTTTTT; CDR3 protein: CAWSSGVGVGELFF
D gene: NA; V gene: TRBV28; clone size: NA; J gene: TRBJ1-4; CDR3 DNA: TGTGCCAGCAGTGACACCAGCGGGGCAACTAATGAAAAACTGTTTTTT; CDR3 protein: CASSDTSGATNEKLFF
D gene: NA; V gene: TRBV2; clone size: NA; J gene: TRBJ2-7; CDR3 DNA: TGTGCCAGCAGCCTAAACCCCTACGAGCAGTACTTC; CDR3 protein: CASSLNPYEQYF
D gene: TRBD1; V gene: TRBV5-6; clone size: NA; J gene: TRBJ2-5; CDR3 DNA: TGTGCCAGCAGGATTACAGGGGAAGAGACCCAGTACTTC; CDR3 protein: CASRITGEETQYF
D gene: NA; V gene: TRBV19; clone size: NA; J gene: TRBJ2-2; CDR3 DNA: TGTGCCAGTAGTATAGCTCGGGACTGGCGGGACACCGGGGAGCTGTTTTTT; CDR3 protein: CASSIARDWRDTGELFF
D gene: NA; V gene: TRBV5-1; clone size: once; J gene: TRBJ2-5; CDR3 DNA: TGCGCCAGCAGCTTGGGCACAGCCCAAGAGACCCAGTACTTC; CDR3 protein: CASSLGTAQETQYF
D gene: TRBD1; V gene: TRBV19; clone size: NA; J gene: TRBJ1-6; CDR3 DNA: TGTGCCAGTAGTCCCCAACAGGGGGACAATTCACCCCTCCACTTT; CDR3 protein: CASSPQQGDNSPLHF
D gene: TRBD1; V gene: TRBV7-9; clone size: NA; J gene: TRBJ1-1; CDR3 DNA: TGTGCCAGCAGCCTAGGACAGGGGGAAACTGAAGCTTTCTTT; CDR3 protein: CASSLGQGETEAFF
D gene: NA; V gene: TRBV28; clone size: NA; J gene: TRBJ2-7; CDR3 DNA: TGTGCCAGCAGTTTCAGGCCGGAGGGTGGCGAGCAGTACTTC; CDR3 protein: CASSFRPEGGEQYF
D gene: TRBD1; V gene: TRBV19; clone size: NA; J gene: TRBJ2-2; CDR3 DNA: TGTGCCAGTAGTATGGCAGGGGGCCCCACCGGGGAGCTGTTTTTT; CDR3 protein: CASSMAGGPTGELFF
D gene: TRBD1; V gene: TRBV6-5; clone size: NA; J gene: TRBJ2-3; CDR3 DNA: TGTGCCAGCCACCGGGACAGGGGATTCACAGATACGCAGTATTTT; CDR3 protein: CASHRDRGFTDTQYF
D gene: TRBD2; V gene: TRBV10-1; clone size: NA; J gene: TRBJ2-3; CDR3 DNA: TGCGCCAGCAGTGGAGGGGATCTAGCGGGGGCCCCAGATACGCAGTATTTT; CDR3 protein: CASSGGDLAGAPDTQYF
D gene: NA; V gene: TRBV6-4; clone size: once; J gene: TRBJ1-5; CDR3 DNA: TGTGTGGCACGAAGTAGCAATCAGCCCCAGCATTTT; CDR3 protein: CVARSSNQPQHF
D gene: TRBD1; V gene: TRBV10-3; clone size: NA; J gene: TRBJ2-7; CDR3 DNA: TGTGCCATCAGAGGGACAGGGGGCATCAACGAGCAGTACTTC; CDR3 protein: CAIRGTGGINEQYF
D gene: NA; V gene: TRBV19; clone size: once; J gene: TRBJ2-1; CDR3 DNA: TGTGCCAGTAGTATGGTCAGGCAGTACAATGAGCAGTTCTTC; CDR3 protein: CASSMVRQYNEQFF
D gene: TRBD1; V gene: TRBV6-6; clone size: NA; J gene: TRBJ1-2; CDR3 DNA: TGTGCCAGCAGCCTTCCTACTGGACAGGACAATGGCTACACCTTC; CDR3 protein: CASSLPTGQDNGYTF
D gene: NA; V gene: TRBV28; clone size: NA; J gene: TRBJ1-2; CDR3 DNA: TGTGCCAGCAGTTTTCCCATCGAGGACGGGGGAGGCTACACCTTC; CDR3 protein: CASSFPIEDGGGYTF
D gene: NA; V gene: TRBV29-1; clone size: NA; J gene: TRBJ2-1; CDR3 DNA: TGCAGCGTTATTTACAGGTCCTACAATGAGCAGTTCTTC; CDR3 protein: CSVIYRSYNEQFF
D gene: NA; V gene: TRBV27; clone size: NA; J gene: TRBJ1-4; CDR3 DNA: TGTGCCAGCCGGATGTCGTCACAGGGAGATGAAAAACTGTTTTTT; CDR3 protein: CASRMSSQGDEKLFF
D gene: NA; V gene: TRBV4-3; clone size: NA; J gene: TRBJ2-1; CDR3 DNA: TGCGCCAGCAGCCAAGCTCTAGGGGCCTACAATGAGCAGTTCTTC; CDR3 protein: CASSQALGAYNEQFF
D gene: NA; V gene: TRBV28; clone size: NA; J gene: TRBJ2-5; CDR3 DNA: TGTGCCAGCAGTCCCCGCTGGGGGAGAAAGGGGGTGGGGGAGCAGTACTTC; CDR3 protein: CASSPRWGRKGVGEQYF
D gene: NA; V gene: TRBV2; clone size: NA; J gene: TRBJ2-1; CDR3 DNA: TGTGCCAGCAGATTGGACACGCAGCAGTTCTTC; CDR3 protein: CASRLDTQQFF
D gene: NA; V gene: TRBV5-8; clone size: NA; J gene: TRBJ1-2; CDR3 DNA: TGTGCCAGCAGCTTCCAGGCAGGGTATTACGGCTACACCTTC; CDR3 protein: CASSFQAGYYGYTF
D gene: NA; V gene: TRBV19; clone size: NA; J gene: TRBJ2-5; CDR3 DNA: TGTGCCAGTGGTAGGGCGGGTCTAGAGACCCAGTACTTC; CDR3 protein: CASGRAGLETQYF
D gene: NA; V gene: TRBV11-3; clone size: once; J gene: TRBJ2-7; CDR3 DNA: TGTGCCAGCAGCTTAGGGAACGGGAATTACGAGCAGTACTTC; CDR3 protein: CASSLGNGNYEQYF
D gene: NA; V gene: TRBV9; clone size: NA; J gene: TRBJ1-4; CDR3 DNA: TGTGCCAGCAGTGCAGGGGAATGGGATGAAAAACTGTTTTTT; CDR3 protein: CASSAGEWDEKLFF
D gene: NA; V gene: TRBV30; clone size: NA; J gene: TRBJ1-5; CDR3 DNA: TGTGCCTGGAGTCTCTCTTCCCGGAATCAGCCCCAGCATTTT; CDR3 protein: CAWSLSSRNQPQHF
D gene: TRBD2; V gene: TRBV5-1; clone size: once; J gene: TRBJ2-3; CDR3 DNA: TGCGCCAGCAGCTTGCCCCTCCAACTAGCGACCTTAAACACAGATACGCAGTATTTT; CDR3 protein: CASSLPLQLATLNTDTQYF
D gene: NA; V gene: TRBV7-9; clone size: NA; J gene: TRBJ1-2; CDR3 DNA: TGTTCCAGCAGCCAGGCGGCAGGGGCAGTCGGCTACACCTTC; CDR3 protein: CSSSQAAGAVGYTF
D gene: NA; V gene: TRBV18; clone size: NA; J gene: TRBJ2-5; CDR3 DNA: TGTGCCAGCTCACCGCGGACAGTTCAAGAGACCCAGTACTTC; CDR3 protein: CASSPRTVQETQYF
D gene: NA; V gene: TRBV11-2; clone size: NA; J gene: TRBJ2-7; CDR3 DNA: TGTGCCAGCAGCCCCACCAGGGCTAGTTCCTACGAGCAGTACTTC; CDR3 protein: CASSPTRASSYEQYF
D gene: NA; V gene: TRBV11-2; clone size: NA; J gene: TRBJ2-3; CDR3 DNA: TGTGCCAGCAGCTTTGAGGGTCTGACAGATACGCAGTATTTT; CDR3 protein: CASSFEGLTDTQYF